The 5 T cell receptor beta chains presented below share a single source sample, sequenced in a study of blood T cell repertoires in COVID-19. Measured with immunoSEQ multiplex PCR; TCRdb has only the in-frame clones, and not every one. The sample yields about 210,000 clones, approximately 78% seen once. The sequenced sample consisted of peripheral blood. These receptors came from a woman between 65 and 79 years old with COVID-19, enrolled during active disease.

The chain links TRBV5-5 to TRBJ1-1; a weak D match, TRBD1 (5 bases). Germline V gene lookup returns CDR1 SGHKS and CDR2 YYEKEE (reference sequence). The CDR3 runs to 16 residues. Trimming took 4 bases from V and 1 from J, leaving 17 bases between them. The CDR3 reads CASSLLDRAGNTEAFF. In DNA, the CDR3 is TGTGCCAGCAGCCTTCTTGACAGAGCCGGGAACACTGAAGCTTTCTTT.

The gene calls are TRBV27 and TRBJ1-5; TRBD1 agrees at 9 bases. Germline V CDR1 and CDR2: MNHEY, SMNVEV (reference sequence). J was trimmed by 3 bases and V by 6 bases; bases with no gene match: 9. The CDR3 is 16 residues long. CDR3 DNA sequence: TGTGCCAGCAGCTCTTACAGGGGGCTGAACAATCAGCCCCAGCATTTT. Its protein is CASSSYRGLNNQPQHF.

The rearrangement links TRBV7-9 to TRBJ1-1; possibly TRBD1 for D (6 bases). Germline lookup yields CDR1 SEHNR and CDR2 FQNEAQ (reference sequence). Trimming shortened V by 5 bases and J by 1 base, and 14 bases separated the two germline ends. This CDR3 comprises 15 residues. The CDR3: CASSPPGTKNTEAFF. The DNA for the CDR3 is TGTGCCAGCAGCCCACCCGGGACAAAGAACACTGAAGCTTTCTTT. Variable domain in full (rest from reference TRBV7-9 and TRBJ1-1): DTGVSQNPRHKITKRGQNVTFRCDPISEHNRLYWYRQTLGQGPEFLTYFQNEAQLEKSRLLSDRFSAERPKGSFSTLEIQRTEQGDSAMYLCASSPPGTKNTEAFFGQGTRLTVV.

This chain joins TRBV24-1 and TRBJ2-7, with 9 bases matching TRBD1. CDR1 and CDR2 (germline): KGHDR, SFDVKD. This CDR3 contains 15 residues. Losses at the gene ends were 8 bases for V and 7 bases for J; bases not matched to a gene: 14. CDR3 loop: CATTLRRDRAGEQYF. The DNA for the CDR3 is TGTGCCACCACCTTAAGGCGGGACAGGGCGGGAGAGCAGTACTTC.

The gene calls are TRBV11-2 and TRBJ1-5; D is unclear. This CDR3 has 14 amino acids. Germline V CDR1 and CDR2: SGHAT, FQNNGV. V was cut by 3 bases and J by 0 bases, with 6 bases left in between. CDR3 nucleotides: TGTGCCAGCAGCTTGAGCTATAGCAATCAGCCCCAGCATTTT. The encoded protein is CASSLSYSNQPQHF.